This record looks at one TCR beta chain sequence and its context. The antigen remains undetermined. V shed 2 bases and J 7 bases; nucleotides not matched to a gene: 6. The germline CDR1 and CDR2 sequences are SGDLS and YYNGEE. The CDR3 is 14 amino acids. Only in-frame clones appear in the TCRdb table, and some are missing; sequencing was by immunoSEQ multiplex PCR. The sample holds around 45,000 clones, roughly 84% seen once. The sample comes from a study of siplizumab effects on memory and regulatory T cells. Study-level findings and limits: An assignable naive or memory phenotype was lacking in roughly 80-96% of proliferating CD4+ or CD8+ clones.

Sequencing was done on a sample of naive CD8+ T cells sorted from blood. The source of this sequence is a human donor in good health. The chain links TRBV9 to TRBJ2-1; 7 bases are a match to TRBD2. Written as DNA, the CDR3 is TGTGCCAGCAGCGTCGACGCCGGGGGGAATGAGCAGTTCTTC. It is translated as CASSVDAGGNEQFF.